Sequencing of this T cell receptor (beta chain) was carried out in a study of blood T cell repertoires in COVID-19. Study summary: Sites in the United States, Italy and Spain provided acute and convalescent COVID-19 samples. PBMCs, B-cell-depleted T cells, or T cells were the source of the cDNA or gDNA that made up the material.

Per the original methods: Amplifying reference gene primers gave estimates of nucleated cell counts. Assay: immunoSEQ multiplex PCR; the TCRdb copy retains only in-frame clones and omits some. V and J calls and clone size are given by that table; D and trimming were obtained from the DNA. The data show about 120,000 clones, about four fifths seen once. Germline V gives CDR1 MNHEY, CDR2 SVGAGI. Deletions cut 4 bases from V and 7 bases from J, with 10 bases between. The CDR3 spans 12 residues. The sequence came from a man between 60 and 75 years old with acute or convalescent COVID-19. This chain links TRBV6-5 with TRBJ1-2; TRBD1 might be the D (5 bases). Sequencing was done on a sample of peripheral blood. The CDR3 protein is CASSSGRGGYTF. CDR3 bases: TGTGCCAGCAGTTCAGGGAGGGGTGGCTACACCTTC.